This T cell receptor beta chain derives from a study of blood T cell repertoires in COVID-19. Study-level information: Samples representing acute and convalescent COVID-19 were sourced from the United States, Italy and Spain. From T cells, B-cell-depleted T cells, or PBMCs came the material, which was cDNA or gDNA.

With V trimmed by 2 bases and J by 4 bases, 9 bases remained unmatched. The CDR3 loop spans 17 amino acids. Germline CDR1 reads MNHNS; CDR2 reads SASEGT. Sequenced by immunoSEQ multiplex PCR; TCRdb stores in-frame clones only, minus some. This sample has roughly 200,000 clones, with 88% found just once. The sequence was obtained from a man aged 35 to 55 with active or convalescent COVID-19. Material: peripheral blood. The chain is built from TRBV6-1 and TRBJ2-3; TRBD2 matches 10 bases. CDR3 residues: CASSEMASGSRADTQYF. The CDR3 DNA reads as TGTGCCAGCAGTGAAATGGCTAGCGGGAGTCGGGCAGATACGCAGTATTTT.